The 32 T cell receptor beta chains below were found in one sample sequenced in a study of blood T cell repertoires in COVID-19. The repertoire was sequenced with immunoSEQ multiplex PCR; TCRdb's copy has only in-frame clones and lacks some. The profile shows 120,000 or so clones, approximately 82% of them singletons. Sequencing input: peripheral blood. The receptors were sampled from an elderly woman with acute or convalescent COVID-19.

The table lists this clone with a few counts. CDR3 protein: CASSQDYNSPLHF. CDR3 sequence (DNA): TGTGCCAGTAGCCAGGACTATAATTCACCCCTCCACTTT. The rearrangement uses TRBV19 and TRBJ1-6; D not resolved. The germline V gene has CDR1 LNHDA and CDR2 SQIVND (reference sequence). The V and J ends lost 6 bases and 3 bases respectively, with 6 bases between them. This CDR3 contains 13 residues.

V usage is TRBV3-1 (or the pseudogene TRBV3-2) and J usage is TRBJ1-6, with D tentatively TRBD1 (5 bases). The CDR3 has 18 residues. The germline V gene encodes CDR1 LGHDT and CDR2 YNNKEL (reference sequence). Trimming took 4 bases from V and 0 from J, leaving 16 bases between them. CDR3 in DNA: TGTGCCAGCAGCCCCCGGGGTGGGGGGTTCTCCTATAATTCACCCCTCCACTTT. Its translation: CASSPRGGGFSYNSPLHF.

This clone appeared once. The rearrangement uses TRBV27 and TRBJ1-1, with a weak D call TRBD1 (6 bases). The V end lost 4 bases, the J end lost 4 bases, and 16 bases lay between the germline ends. Looked up from germline, CDR1 is MNHEY and CDR2 is SMNVEV (reference sequence). This CDR3 has 15 residues. The CDR3 nucleotides read TGTGCCAGCAGTTCCGGACAGACATTGGCCACTGAAGCTTTCTTT. Its translation: CASSSGQTLATEAFF.

This clone has just a few counts. Other nucleotide sequences from this sample produce the same CDR3. The chain recombines TRBV7-9 with TRBJ1-5; 8 bases line up with TRBD1. With 5 bases clipped from V and 3 bases from J, the junction kept 6 bases outside the gene matches. Per germline, CDR1 SEHNR and CDR2 FQNEAQ (reference sequence). The CDR3 is made up of 15 amino acids. DNA of the CDR3: TGTGCCAGCAGCCTGGGGACAGGTAACAATCAGCCCCAGCATTTT. Protein: CASSLGTGNNQPQHF.

The rearrangement uses TRBV6-6 and TRBJ2-2; D unclear. The CDR3 covers 16 residues. Looked up from germline, CDR1 is MNHNY and CDR2 is SVGAGI (reference sequence). V was clipped by 6 bases and J by 10 bases, with 24 bases between them. CDR3 residues: CASSPQANGLPPELFF. DNA of the CDR3: TGTGCCAGCAGCCCTCAAGCCAACGGTCTCCCCCCGGAGCTGTTTTTT.

The chain couples TRBV7-9 to TRBJ2-3; 7 nucleotides match TRBD2. The V gene's germline CDR1 is SEHNR and CDR2 FQNEAQ (reference sequence). J gave up 6 bases and V 3 bases, and 15 bases lay outside the gene matches. CDR3 length: 17 residues. The CDR3, as DNA: TGTGCCAGCAGCTTTCAGCTTGCGGGGGTGATCACGGATACGCAGTATTTT. Protein sequence: CASSFQLAGVITDTQYF.

The J gene is TRBJ2-3, the V gene TRBV28; TRBD2 matches at 8 bases. The germline V gene encodes CDR1 MDHEN and CDR2 SYDVKM. The CDR3 consists of 13 residues. V was pared by 6 bases and J by 5 bases, with 4 bases of the junction left unmatched. The CDR3 is CASRGLEGDTQYF. The CDR3 region has the DNA TGTGCCAGCAGGGGACTAGAAGGAGATACGCAGTATTTT.

The V and J genes are TRBV27 and TRBJ2-3, with TRBD2 as a possible D gene (6 bases). Germline V CDR1 and CDR2: MNHEY, SMNVEV (reference sequence). The CDR3 spans 16 residues. Trimming shortened V by 7 bases and J by 1 base, and 18 bases separated the two germline ends. This CDR3 is CASTEGTSFGTDTQYF. In nucleotides, the CDR3 is TGTGCCAGCACAGAGGGGACTTCCTTTGGCACAGATACGCAGTATTTT.

This clone occurred once. This chain uses TRBV5-5 with TRBJ2-5; 8 positions match TRBD2. Germline values: CDR1 SGHKS, CDR2 YYEKEE (reference sequence). The junction had 2 bases not matched to a gene; V was cut back by 0 bases and J by 1 base. The CDR3 spans 15 residues. CDR3 region: CASSLETSVQETQYF. Here the CDR3 DNA reads TGTGCCAGCAGCTTGGAGACTAGCGTCCAAGAGACCCAGTACTTC. The full variable domain, with the rest looked up from reference TRBV5-5 and TRBJ2-5, is DAGVTQSPTHLIKTRGQQVTLRCSPISGHKSVSWYQQVLGQGPQFIFQYYEKEERGRGNFPDRFSARQFPNYSSELNVNALLLGDSALYLCASSLETSVQETQYFGPGTRLLVL.

The chain combines TRBV24-1 with TRBJ2-5, with 7 bases that match TRBD1. Germline V gene data show CDR1 as KGHDR and CDR2 as SFDVKD. V was clipped by 6 bases and J by 5 bases; unmatched bases: 5. The CDR3 totals 13 residues. The CDR3 here is CATSKTGLETQYF. CDR3 bases: TGTGCCACCAGTAAGACAGGGTTGGAGACCCAGTACTTC.

This clone came up once. The chain uses TRBV6-6 and TRBJ1-2, with 7 bases fitting TRBD1. Per germline, CDR1 MNHNY and CDR2 SVGAGI (reference sequence). The ends lost 6 bases at V and 7 bases at J; junction bases unmatched: 5. This CDR3 is 12 amino acids long. The DNA for the CDR3 is TGTGCCAGCAGAACTTACAGGGGTGGCTACACCTTC. Its translation: CASRTYRGGYTF.

This chain connects TRBV30 to TRBJ2-5; D could derive from TRBD1 or TRBD2 (5 bases each). Between the trimmed V and J ends, which lost 5 bases and 1 base, there was a span of 11 bases. Per the germline V gene, CDR1 is GTSNPN and CDR2 is SVGIG (reference sequence). This CDR3 has 13 amino acids. CDR3 bases: TGTGCCTGGGGGGGTGGAGCCCAAGAGACCCAGTACTTC. As protein: CAWGGGAQETQYF.

This chain links TRBV5-1 with TRBJ2-5; 9 bases line up with TRBD1. Germline V lookup: CDR1 SGHRS, CDR2 YFSETQ. This CDR3 has 15 amino acids. The V segment lost 4 bases and the J segment 1 base; nucleotides outside the gene matches: 5. The chain's CDR3 is CASSTGQGPQETQYF. The DNA of the CDR3 is TGCGCCAGCAGCACGGGACAGGGCCCCCAAGAGACCCAGTACTTC.

V usage is TRBV19 and J usage is TRBJ2-2, with TRBD2 matching over 15 bases. Germline-derived CDR1 and CDR2 are LNHDA and SQIVND (reference sequence). This CDR3 region has 18 residues. V lost 3 bases and J lost 3; bases outside the gene matches: 5. CDR3 nucleotide sequence: TGTGCCAGTAGTATCGGACTAGCGGGAGGGCGGTACACCGGGGAGCTGTTTTTT. This codes for CASSIGLAGGRYTGELFF.

This clone was found once. The V gene is TRBV11-2, the J gene TRBJ2-7; 10 nucleotides match TRBD1. The V gene's germline CDR1 is SGHAT and CDR2 FQNNGV. The CDR3 spans 15 residues. The J segment lost 4 bases and the V segment lost 1 base, leaving 4 bases of the junction unmatched. In DNA, the CDR3 is TGTGCCAGCAGCTTAGTGGGGACAGGGGAGTACGAGCAGTACTTC. It encodes CASSLVGTGEYEQYF.

The chain links TRBV7-9 to TRBJ1-3, with a weak D call TRBD1 (5 bases). This CDR3 spans 14 amino acids. Trimming removed 6 bases at V and 2 bases at J, with 11 bases between. Germline V gene lookup returns CDR1 SEHNR and CDR2 FQNEAQ (reference sequence). The CDR3 DNA reads TGTGCCAGCAGGAAAGGGGTGGCTGGAAACACCATATATTTT. It translates to CASRKGVAGNTIYF.

This clone came up a few times. The chain carries TRBV7-9 and TRBJ2-1; 8 positions match TRBD2. The CDR3 is 15 residues long. V was clipped by 3 bases and J by 10 bases; unmatched bases: 11. Germline V CDR1 and CDR2: SEHNR, FQNEAQ (reference sequence). CDR3 sequence reads: CASSFGTSLFGEQFF. The CDR3 coding sequence is TGTGCCAGCAGCTTCGGGACTAGTCTTTTTGGAGAGCAGTTCTTC.

The CDR3 here is CASSIVRGPGQAYNEQFF. The CDR3 DNA follows: TGTGCCAGTAGTATAGTAAGGGGACCGGGACAGGCCTACAATGAGCAGTTCTTC. The chain uses TRBV19 and TRBJ2-1, with 8 bases lining up with TRBD1. This CDR3 is built from 18 residues. J lost 2 bases, V lost 1 base, and 10 bases had no gene match. CDR1 and CDR2 from the germline V gene are LNHDA and SQIVND (reference sequence).

CDR3 bases: TGTGCCAGCAGTCTCCTTAGCGGATACAGCTCCTACAATGAGCAGTTCTTC. Protein: CASSLLSGYSSYNEQFF. The gene calls are TRBV6-2 or TRBV6-3 and TRBJ2-1; possibly TRBD2 for D (6 bases). Germline loops: CDR1 MNHEY, CDR2 SVGEGT. V lost 5 bases and J lost 0, with 17 bases in between. The length of the CDR3 is 17 residues.

This chain joins TRBV6-5 and TRBJ2-7; possibly TRBD2 for D (6 bases). Trimming shortened V by 6 bases and J by 4 bases, and 10 bases separated the two germline ends. This CDR3 has 12 residues. Germline assignment: CDR1 MNHEY and CDR2 SVGAGI. The CDR3 nucleotides read TGTGCCAGCAGACTCGGGAGTTACGAGCAGTACTTC. Its protein is CASRLGSYEQYF.

For this clone: This same CDR3 is encoded by further DNA sequences in the sample. The chain employs TRBV3-1 (or the pseudogene TRBV3-2) and TRBJ1-2, with D unresolved. Germline CDR1 LGHDT, CDR2 YNNKEL (reference sequence). The CDR3 runs to 13 residues. The V and J ends lost 1 base and 3 bases respectively, with 6 bases between them. CDR3 coding DNA: TGTGCCAGCAGCCAAGGGTCAGACTATGGCTACACCTTC. Its protein is CASSQGSDYGYTF.

This sequence joins TRBV5-1 and TRBJ2-5, with D tentatively TRBD2 (5 bases). V was clipped by 4 bases and J by 5 bases, with 15 bases between them. The germline gives CDR1 SGHRS, CDR2 YFSETQ. The CDR3 has 14 amino acids. The CDR3 sequence is CASSPSLRGETQYF. In DNA, the CDR3 is TGCGCCAGCAGCCCGAGTTTACGAGGGGAGACCCAGTACTTC.

The CDR3 DNA is TGTGCCAGCAGCCCAACCGGGTTGCTCGTTCAGCCCCAGCATTTT. Protein product: CASSPTGLLVQPQHF. The V gene is TRBV7-8, the J gene TRBJ1-5; no clear D. V was pared by 5 bases and J by 6 bases, with 17 bases between. Germline loops: CDR1 SGHVS, CDR2 FQNEAQ. The CDR3 is 15 amino acids.

The rearrangement uses TRBV25-1 and TRBJ1-2; TRBD1 aligns across 8 bases. Germline V gene data show CDR1 as MGHDK and CDR2 as SYGVNS. V was clipped by 4 bases and J by 3 bases; unmatched bases: 4. This CDR3 contains 14 residues. Here the CDR3 reads CASSGTGHYYGYTF. The CDR3 nucleotides are TGTGCCAGCAGTGGGACAGGGCATTACTATGGCTACACCTTC.

The CDR3 reads CASSLKGGQTSNQPQHF. CDR3 coding DNA: TGTGCCAGCAGCTTAAAAGGGGGACAGACGAGCAATCAGCCCCAGCATTTT. V gene TRBV7-2 combines with J gene TRBJ1-5, with 7 bases lining up with TRBD1. The CDR3 is 17 amino acids. Germline lookup yields CDR1 SGHTA and CDR2 FQGNSA. J was trimmed by 1 base and V by 2 bases; bases with no gene match: 8.

The V gene is TRBV5-1, the J gene TRBJ2-3; 12 bases align to TRBD2. V shed 2 bases, J shed 2 bases, and the junction held 3 bases outside the gene matches. CDR3 length: 16 residues. CDR1 and CDR2 (germline): SGHRS, YFSETQ. CDR3 residues: CASSFGLAGLTDTQYF. The CDR3 bases are TGCGCCAGCAGCTTTGGACTAGCGGGACTCACAGATACGCAGTATTTT.

The V and J genes are TRBV29-1 and TRBJ2-3; D might be TRBD2 (5 bases). V lost 4 bases and J lost 3, with 14 bases in between. The V gene's germline CDR1 is SQVTM and CDR2 ANQGSEA. This CDR3 is 14 amino acids long. CDR3 residues: CSVADNGVTDTQYF. CDR3 DNA sequence: TGCAGCGTTGCGGATAACGGGGTAACAGATACGCAGTATTTT.

This clone came up once. The chain recombines TRBV2 with TRBJ2-2, with D maybe TRBD1 (6 bases). The CDR3 extends over 14 amino acids. The V end was cut by 8 bases, the J end by 5 bases, with 15 bases between. Germline CDR1 and CDR2: SNHLY and FYNNEI. The CDR3 region has the DNA TGTGCCAGCGAGGGGGTCCTTCAAACCGGGGAGCTGTTTTTT. It is translated as CASEGVLQTGELFF. Together with reference TRBV2 and TRBJ2-2, the CDR3 gives the full variable domain: EPEVTQTPSHQVTQMGQEVILRCVPISNHLYFYWYRQILGQKVEFLVSFYNNEISEKSEIFDDQFSVERPDGSNFTLKIRSTKLEDSAMYFCASEGVLQTGELFFGEGSRLTVL.

V is TRBV2 and J is TRBJ2-1; 7 bases align to TRBD1. J gave up 4 bases and V 4 bases, and 10 bases lay outside the gene matches. This CDR3 comprises 16 residues. Per germline, CDR1 SNHLY and CDR2 FYNNEI. The CDR3 sequence is CASSAQGQQFYNEQFF. The CDR3 bases are TGTGCCAGCAGTGCGCAGGGACAGCAATTTTACAATGAGCAGTTCTTC.

The V and J genes are TRBV30 and TRBJ1-4; 7 positions match TRBD1. The V gene's germline CDR1 is GTSNPN and CDR2 SVGIG (reference sequence). The CDR3 sequence is 13 residues long. V lost 5 bases to trimming and J lost 5 bases; unmatched junction nucleotides: 5. CDR3 residues: CAWAGTENEKLFF. The CDR3 bases are TGTGCCTGGGCCGGGACAGAGAATGAAAAACTGTTTTTT.

V gene TRBV6-1 combines with J gene TRBJ2-1; 10 positions match TRBD2. After removal of 2 bases from V and 10 bases from J, the junction contained 11 bases not matched to a gene. Germline V gives CDR1 MNHNS, CDR2 SASEGT. CDR3 size: 16 residues. CDR3 DNA: TGTGCCAGCAGTGAATACGTCAGCGGGGGGGCTGGAGAGCAGTTCTTC. Amino acid sequence: CASSEYVSGGAGEQFF.

The chain joins TRBV6-6 to TRBJ2-1; D uncertain. CDR3 length: 13 residues. V lost 4 bases and J lost 15, with 19 bases in between. From germline, CDR1 is MNHNY and CDR2 SVGAGI (reference sequence). CDR3 coding DNA: TGTGCCAGCAGTTCTACTTATAATGACAAGATGTTCTTC. It codes for CASSSTYNDKMFF.